The rows below give T cell receptor beta chains drawn from one sample of a study of T cell responses to AZD1222 COVID-19 vaccine. Libraries were prepared by immunoSEQ multiplex PCR; TCRdb keeps only in-frame clonotypes and omits some of them. Of about 92,000 clones listed, approximately 90% are singletons. The input for sequencing was peripheral blood, taken on day 0 of AZD1222 vaccination. The source of these receptors is an adult in good health. The CDR3 runs from the conserved cysteine through the conserved F or W. D genes are given only for firm matches. The listing skips clone size in some rows; elsewhere it reads once, few, many or a size class.

v_call,j_call,clone_size,d_call,cdr3_aa,cdr3_nt
TRBV5-1,TRBJ2-1,NA,NA,CASSLDPLDEQFF,TGCGCCAGCAGCTTGGACCCCCTGGATGAGCAGTTCTTC
TRBV6-2/TRBV6-3,TRBJ2-1,once,NA,CASSYRGAAYTNEQFF,TGTGCCAGCAGTTATAGGGGGGCCGCCTATACCAATGAGCAGTTCTTC
TRBV14,TRBJ2-7,NA,NA,CASSPTSGEQYF,TGTGCCAGCAGCCCGACTTCGGGAGAGCAGTACTTC
TRBV6-2/TRBV6-3,TRBJ1-1,NA,NA,CASSQVMNTEAFF,TGTGCCAGCAGCCAGGTTATGAACACTGAAGCTTTCTTT
TRBV28,TRBJ1-2,once,NA,CASSSPGGGRYGYTF,TGTGCCAGCAGTTCCCCAGGAGGGGGTCGCTATGGCTACACCTTC
TRBV25-1,TRBJ1-2,NA,TRBD1,CASSDAGTGNYGYTF,TGTGCCAGCAGTGATGCCGGGACAGGGAACTATGGCTACACCTTC
TRBV5-8,TRBJ2-2,medium-sized,NA,CASSRDGANTGELFF,TGTGCCAGCAGCCGGGACGGTGCGAACACCGGGGAGCTGTTTTTT
TRBV6-1,TRBJ1-6,NA,NA,CASSAAPPRGDSPLHF,TGTGCCAGCAGTGCTGCCCCTCCACGGGGGGATTCACCCCTCCACTTT
TRBV6-5,TRBJ1-2,once,NA,CASSSTGLGYTF,TGTGCCAGCAGTTCCACAGGGTTGGGCTACACCTTC
TRBV3-1/TRBV3-2,TRBJ2-1,few,TRBD1,CASSQWTGLDEQFF,TGTGCCAGCAGCCAATGGACAGGGCTCGATGAGCAGTTCTTC
TRBV6-4,TRBJ2-7,NA,NA,CASSDQISYEQYF,TGTGCCAGCAGTGACCAAATCTCCTACGAGCAGTACTTC